The subject of this entry is one T cell receptor beta chain. Its antigen is currently unknown. This record belongs to a study of cytomegalovirus exposure and HLA in healthy donors. Findings of the study overall: Cytomegalovirus association was listed for roughly 160 TCR beta chains. Within the data, a cluster of highly shared sequence variants was likely a sequencing artifact.

CDR1 and CDR2 (germline): LNHDA, SQIVND (reference sequence). This CDR3 is 16 amino acids long. Trimming cost V 6 bases and J 2 bases; bases outside gene matches: 5. The PCR used 60 Vbeta and 13 Jbeta primers. Assay used: immunoSEQ multiplex PCR; TCRdb lists only in-frame clones, some missing. This repertoire shows about 130,000 clones, 65% to 80% found once; its top ten account for about 1.8%. Donors sampled were nominally healthy, though unrecorded immune exposures were likely. This receptor was identified in a woman between 35 and 50 years old in good health and CMV-seronegative. The specimen was PBMCs. The rearrangement uses TRBV19 and TRBJ2-3, with TRBD2 identical over 13 bases. Here the CDR3 reads CASSPTSGGDTDTQYF. The CDR3 region has the DNA TGTGCCAGTAGCCCCACTAGCGGGGGGGACACAGATACGCAGTATTTT.